Listed here are 2 T cell receptor beta chains from one sample, sequenced in a study of OX40 agonist ivuxolimab in advanced cancers. Repertoires were generated with immunoSEQ multiplex PCR, while TCRdb's copy carries only in-frame clones and drops some. The sample records approximately 52,000 clones, 70% to 90% being singletons. Here the sequenced sample was CD4+ or CD8+ T cells sorted from blood, taken in a trial of the OX40 agonist ivuxolimab. Source of these receptors: an adult with an advanced solid tumor such as melanoma, head and neck, liver or kidney cancer.

This chain joins TRBV6-1 and TRBJ1-1, with a tentative D call TRBD1 (5 bases). The germline V and J ends were trimmed by 5 bases and 0 bases, with 13 bases remaining between them. From germline, CDR1 is MNHNS and CDR2 SASEGT. The CDR3 length is 15 residues. In nucleotides, the CDR3 is TGTGCCAGCAGTTTGGGCGGGGGTATGAACACTGAAGCTTTCTTT. It encodes CASSLGGGMNTEAFF.

CDR3 bases: TGCGCCAGCAGCCAAGAATACAATGAGCAGTTCTTC. It encodes CASSQEYNEQFF. This rearrangement joins TRBV4-1 to TRBJ2-1; D gene unclear. The V end was cut by 0 bases, the J end by 4 bases, with 1 base between. CDR3 length: 12 residues. Germline V gene lookup returns CDR1 MGHRA and CDR2 YSYEKL.